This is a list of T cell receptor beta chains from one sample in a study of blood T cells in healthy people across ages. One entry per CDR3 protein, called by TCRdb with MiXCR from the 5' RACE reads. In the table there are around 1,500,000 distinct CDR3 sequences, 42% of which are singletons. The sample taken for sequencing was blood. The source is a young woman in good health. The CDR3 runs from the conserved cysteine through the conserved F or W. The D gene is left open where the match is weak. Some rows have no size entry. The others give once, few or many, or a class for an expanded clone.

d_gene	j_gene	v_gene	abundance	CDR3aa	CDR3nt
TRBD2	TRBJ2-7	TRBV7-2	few	CASSTAKTSGRYEQYF	TGTGCCAGCAGCACAGCAAAAACTAGCGGGAGGTACGAGCAGTACTTC
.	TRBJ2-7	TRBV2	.	CASSVWGMVGDYEQYF	TGTGCCAGCAGTGTCTGGGGGATGGTGGGCGACTACGAGCAGTACTTC
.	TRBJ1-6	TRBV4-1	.	CASSQVRRGAPLHF	TGCGCCAGCAGCCAAGTGCGAAGGGGGGCACCCCTCCACTTT
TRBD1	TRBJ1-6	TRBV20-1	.	CSASDRDSPLHF	TGCAGTGCTAGTGACAGGGACTCACCCCTCCACTTT
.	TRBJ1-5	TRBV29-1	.	CSVEDGSNQPQHF	TGCAGCGTTGAAGACGGTAGCAATCAGCCCCAGCATTTT
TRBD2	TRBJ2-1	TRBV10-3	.	CAISESTGLAGVNEQFF	TGTGCCATCAGCGAATCAACGGGACTAGCGGGAGTTAATGAGCAGTTCTTC
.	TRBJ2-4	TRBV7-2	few	CASSAVGGAKNIQYF	TGTGCCAGCAGCGCAGTGGGGGGAGCCAAAAACATTCAGTACTTC
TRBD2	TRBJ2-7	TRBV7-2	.	CASSRTSGRDEQYF	TGTGCCAGCAGTCGGACTAGCGGGAGGGACGAGCAGTACTTC
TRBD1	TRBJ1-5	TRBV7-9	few	CASSQSVTGGNQPQHF	TGTGCCAGCAGCCAATCCGTCACAGGGGGCAATCAGCCCCAGCATTTT
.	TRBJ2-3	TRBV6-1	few	CASSVIVDTQYF	TGTGCCAGCAGTGTAATTGTGGATACGCAGTATTTT
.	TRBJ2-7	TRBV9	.	CASGRGETEQYF	TGTGCCAGCGGCCGAGGGGAGACCGAGCAGTACTTC
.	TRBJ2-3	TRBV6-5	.	CASSHRAGSGTQTADTQYF	TGTGCCAGCAGTCACAGGGCAGGGTCAGGCACCCAGACCGCAGATACGCAGTATTTT
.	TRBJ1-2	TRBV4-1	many	CASSLDGQPYGYTF	TGCGCCAGCAGCCTAGATGGACAGCCCTATGGCTACACCTTC
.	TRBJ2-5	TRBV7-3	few	CASSLMGPQETQYF	TGTGCCAGCAGCTTAATGGGGCCCCAAGAGACCCAGTACTTC
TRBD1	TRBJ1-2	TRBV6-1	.	CASSGDRVKDYGYTF	TGTGCCAGCAGTGGGGACAGGGTGAAAGACTATGGCTACACCTTC
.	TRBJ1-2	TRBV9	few	CASSVPGASYGYTF	TGTGCCAGCAGCGTCCCAGGGGCTAGCTATGGCTACACCTTC
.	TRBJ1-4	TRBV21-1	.	CASSKVGRGRNEKLFF	TGTGCCAGCAGCAAAGTGGGCCGGGGGCGTAATGAAAAACTGTTTTTT
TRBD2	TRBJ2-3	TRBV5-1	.	CASSLARLAGVGDTQYF	TGCGCCAGCAGCTTGGCCCGACTAGCGGGGGTGGGAGATACGCAGTATTTT
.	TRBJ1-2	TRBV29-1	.	CSGTVNYGYTF	TGCAGCGGGACAGTTAACTATGGCTACACCTTC
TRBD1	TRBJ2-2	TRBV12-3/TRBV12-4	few	CASSPSGQGYTGELFF	TGTGCCAGCAGTCCCTCGGGACAGGGGTACACCGGGGAGCTGTTTTTT